This is a list of T cell receptor beta chains from one sample in a study of T cell repertoires in cytomegalovirus infection. TCRdb re-analysed the reads in MiXCR, keeping a single row per CDR3 protein. The sample shows nearly 550,000 distinct CDR3 sequences, 15% to 20% of them seen only once. The source material was CD8+ T cells from PBMCs. These receptors originate from a human donor in good health (CMV status not recorded). Some clones in this sample may be carry-over from other donors' samples. Both conserved end residues are part of each CDR3. Fields, in order: clone size, V gene, J gene, D gene, CDR3 protein, CDR3 DNA. The D gene is left open where the match is weak. Only part of the rows carry a size: once, few, many, or a class if the clone is expanded.

clone size: -; V gene: TRBV6-1; J gene: TRBJ1-4; D gene: -; CDR3 protein: CASSEVKGRDEKLFF; CDR3 DNA: TGTGCCAGCAGTGAAGTAAAGGGAAGGGATGAAAAACTGTTTTTT
clone size: -; V gene: TRBV4-1; J gene: TRBJ2-2; D gene: -; CDR3 protein: CASRRDTRGTGELFF; CDR3 DNA: TGCGCCAGCAGGCGGGACACCAGAGGAACCGGGGAGCTGTTTTTT
clone size: -; V gene: TRBV3-1; J gene: TRBJ2-3; D gene: TRBD2; CDR3 protein: CASSPGLAGEEDTQYF; CDR3 DNA: TGTGCCAGCAGCCCCGGACTAGCGGGAGAGGAAGATACGCAGTATTTT
clone size: few; V gene: TRBV5-1; J gene: TRBJ2-2; D gene: TRBD1; CDR3 protein: CASSFTRQGDTGELFF; CDR3 DNA: TGCGCCAGCAGCTTTACGAGACAGGGAGACACCGGGGAGCTGTTTTTT
clone size: -; V gene: TRBV27; J gene: TRBJ2-3; D gene: -; CDR3 protein: CASSLAGPDTQYF; CDR3 DNA: TGTGCCAGCAGTTTAGCAGGGCCAGATACGCAGTATTTT
clone size: -; V gene: TRBV20-1; J gene: TRBJ2-2; D gene: TRBD2; CDR3 protein: CSARTGEVEGTSGTGELFF; CDR3 DNA: TGCAGTGCTAGAACGGGGGAGGTGGAGGGGACTAGCGGCACCGGGGAGCTGTTTTTT
clone size: few; V gene: TRBV20-1; J gene: TRBJ2-7; D gene: TRBD2; CDR3 protein: CSARDSSGNSGTISYEQYF; CDR3 DNA: TGCAGTGCTAGAGATTCTAGCGGGAACTCGGGAACTATCTCCTACGAGCAGTACTTC
clone size: many; V gene: TRBV7-6; J gene: TRBJ2-1; D gene: TRBD2; CDR3 protein: CASSLASSLNSGRFEQFF; CDR3 DNA: TGTGCCAGCAGCTTAGCGTCCTCTTTGAATAGCGGGAGGTTTGAGCAGTTCTTC
clone size: -; V gene: TRBV4-1; J gene: TRBJ2-1; D gene: -; CDR3 protein: CASTQEDGVVDEQFF; CDR3 DNA: TGCGCCAGCACCCAAGAAGACGGCGTGGTCGATGAGCAGTTCTTC
clone size: -; V gene: TRBV28; J gene: TRBJ2-2; D gene: -; CDR3 protein: CASSLRPTRRPNTGELFF; CDR3 DNA: TGTGCCAGCAGTTTACGCCCGACAAGGAGACCGAACACCGGGGAGCTGTTTTTT
clone size: many; V gene: TRBV7-2; J gene: TRBJ1-1; D gene: -; CDR3 protein: CASSLARVAKNTEAFF; CDR3 DNA: TGTGCCAGCAGCTTAGCGCGTGTGGCTAAGAACACTGAAGCTTTCTTT
clone size: few; V gene: TRBV6-5; J gene: TRBJ2-7; D gene: -; CDR3 protein: CASSYSWGSSYEQYF; CDR3 DNA: TGTGCCAGCAGTTACTCATGGGGCTCCTCCTACGAGCAGTACTTC
clone size: many; V gene: TRBV24-1; J gene: TRBJ2-1; D gene: TRBD1; CDR3 protein: CATENRKLGQGEYEQFF; CDR3 DNA: TGTGCCACCGAAAACCGAAAACTTGGACAGGGGGAATATGAGCAGTTCTTC
clone size: many; V gene: TRBV7-9; J gene: TRBJ1-1; D gene: -; CDR3 protein: CASSVLDSSYTEAFF; CDR3 DNA: TGTGCCAGCAGCGTCCTAGACAGTTCATATACTGAAGCTTTCTTT
clone size: many; V gene: TRBV7-8; J gene: TRBJ2-7; D gene: TRBD1; CDR3 protein: CASSLEQGFSSYEQYF; CDR3 DNA: TGTGCCAGCAGCTTGGAACAGGGGTTTAGCTCCTACGAGCAGTACTTC
clone size: -; V gene: TRBV5-6; J gene: TRBJ1-5; D gene: -; CDR3 protein: CASSYATGTYSNQPQHF; CDR3 DNA: TGTGCCAGCAGCTACGCGACAGGCACCTATAGCAATCAGCCCCAGCATTTT
clone size: -; V gene: TRBV18; J gene: TRBJ1-6; D gene: -; CDR3 protein: CASSPLGRSPYNSPLHF; CDR3 DNA: TGTGCCAGCTCACCCCTGGGCAGATCCCCCTATAATTCACCCCTCCACTTT
clone size: -; V gene: TRBV19; J gene: TRBJ2-1; D gene: TRBD1; CDR3 protein: CATQEDRGSVNNEQFF; CDR3 DNA: TGTGCCACCCAGGAGGACAGGGGTAGTGTAAACAATGAGCAGTTCTTC
clone size: -; V gene: TRBV4-1; J gene: TRBJ2-1; D gene: -; CDR3 protein: CASSQVKGNEQFF; CDR3 DNA: TGCGCCAGCAGCCAAGTAAAAGGGAATGAGCAGTTCTTC
clone size: many; V gene: TRBV28; J gene: TRBJ1-2; D gene: -; CDR3 protein: CASRNRDTKTYGYTF; CDR3 DNA: TGTGCCAGCAGAAACCGGGACACTAAGACCTATGGCTACACCTTC
clone size: -; V gene: TRBV12-3/TRBV12-4; J gene: TRBJ2-7; D gene: -; CDR3 protein: CASSPGTTAYEQYF; CDR3 DNA: TGTGCCAGCAGCCCTGGGACCACGGCCTACGAGCAGTACTTC
clone size: many; V gene: TRBV4-1; J gene: TRBJ2-7; D gene: TRBD1; CDR3 protein: CASSRLGQSSYEQYF; CDR3 DNA: TGCGCCAGCAGCCGACTGGGACAGTCCTCCTACGAGCAGTACTTC
clone size: few; V gene: TRBV25-1; J gene: TRBJ1-2; D gene: -; CDR3 protein: CASSSLMGGYGYTF; CDR3 DNA: TGTGCCAGCAGTTCCTTAATGGGGGGCTATGGCTACACCTTC
clone size: -; V gene: TRBV10-1; J gene: TRBJ1-1; D gene: -; CDR3 protein: CASSEMGGAEAFF; CDR3 DNA: TGCGCCAGCAGTGAGATGGGGGGGGCTGAAGCTTTCTTT
clone size: -; V gene: TRBV30; J gene: TRBJ2-7; D gene: -; CDR3 protein: CAWSAAAGPRDEQYF; CDR3 DNA: TGTGCCTGGAGTGCGGCGGCAGGGCCTAGGGACGAGCAGTACTTC
clone size: many; V gene: TRBV7-9; J gene: TRBJ1-2; D gene: TRBD1; CDR3 protein: CASSLSGQGSSGYTF; CDR3 DNA: TGTGCCAGCAGCCTCTCGGGACAGGGTAGTAGCGGCTACACCTTC
clone size: -; V gene: TRBV4-2; J gene: TRBJ2-7; D gene: -; CDR3 protein: CASSQANGAYEQYF; CDR3 DNA: TGTGCCAGCAGCCAAGCTAACGGTGCCTACGAGCAGTACTTC
clone size: many; V gene: TRBV7-9; J gene: TRBJ2-7; D gene: TRBD2; CDR3 protein: CASSSGSGGSREQYF; CDR3 DNA: TGTGCCAGCAGCAGCGGGAGCGGGGGAAGTCGAGAGCAGTACTTC
clone size: many; V gene: TRBV5-6; J gene: TRBJ2-1; D gene: TRBD2; CDR3 protein: CASSIGGYGTRWNEQFF; CDR3 DNA: TGTGCCAGCAGCATTGGGGGCTACGGGACTAGATGGAATGAGCAGTTCTTC
clone size: many; V gene: TRBV12-3/TRBV12-4; J gene: TRBJ2-1; D gene: -; CDR3 protein: CASSISLVRSYNEQFF; CDR3 DNA: TGTGCCAGCAGTATCTCACTAGTTAGGTCCTACAATGAGCAGTTCTTC
clone size: many; V gene: TRBV29-1; J gene: TRBJ1-1; D gene: -; CDR3 protein: CSGNRARDTEAFF; CDR3 DNA: TGCAGCGGAAACAGGGCTCGGGACACTGAAGCTTTCTTT
clone size: many; V gene: TRBV27; J gene: TRBJ2-2; D gene: TRBD2; CDR3 protein: CASSRGLAVNTGELFF; CDR3 DNA: TGTGCCAGCAGTCGCGGACTAGCGGTGAACACCGGGGAGCTGTTTTTT
clone size: many; V gene: TRBV19; J gene: TRBJ2-1; D gene: TRBD1; CDR3 protein: CASSIDLLGRDSYYNEQFF; CDR3 DNA: TGTGCCAGTAGTATAGATCTCCTCGGACGGGACAGCTACTACAATGAGCAGTTCTTC
clone size: many; V gene: TRBV11-2; J gene: TRBJ1-5; D gene: -; CDR3 protein: CASSSSYGGNQPQHF; CDR3 DNA: TGTGCCAGCAGTTCCAGTTACGGAGGCAATCAGCCCCAGCATTTT
clone size: few; V gene: TRBV6-1; J gene: TRBJ2-7; D gene: -; CDR3 protein: CASSAGRLSYEQYF; CDR3 DNA: TGTGCCAGCAGTGCGGGACGCCTCTCCTACGAGCAGTACTTC
clone size: many; V gene: TRBV7-3; J gene: TRBJ2-1; D gene: TRBD2; CDR3 protein: CASSLKLAGGGEQFF; CDR3 DNA: TGTGCCAGCAGCTTAAAACTAGCGGGAGGGGGTGAGCAGTTCTTC
clone size: many; V gene: TRBV10-3; J gene: TRBJ2-1; D gene: TRBD2; CDR3 protein: CAISDSPPGGQDNEQFF; CDR3 DNA: TGTGCCATCAGTGACTCCCCTCCGGGAGGGCAGGACAATGAGCAGTTCTTC
clone size: many; V gene: TRBV7-2; J gene: TRBJ2-5; D gene: -; CDR3 protein: CASSLDGGATQETQYF; CDR3 DNA: TGTGCCAGCAGCTTAGATGGGGGGGCCACTCAAGAGACCCAGTACTTC
clone size: -; V gene: TRBV24-1; J gene: TRBJ2-5; D gene: -; CDR3 protein: CATSRAGEEETQYF; CDR3 DNA: TGTGCCACCAGTCGCGCAGGGGAGGAGGAGACCCAGTACTTC
clone size: many; V gene: TRBV12-3/TRBV12-4; J gene: TRBJ1-1; D gene: TRBD1; CDR3 protein: CASSLGWDRGLLGTEAFF; CDR3 DNA: TGTGCCAGCAGTTTAGGTTGGGACAGGGGGCTCCTAGGGACTGAAGCTTTCTTT
clone size: few; V gene: TRBV5-4; J gene: TRBJ1-1; D gene: TRBD1; CDR3 protein: CASSPGQGSNTEAFF; CDR3 DNA: TGTGCCAGCAGCCCGGGACAGGGATCGAACACTGAAGCTTTCTTT
clone size: -; V gene: TRBV9; J gene: TRBJ1-4; D gene: -; CDR3 protein: CASSPGRTGGKLFF; CDR3 DNA: TGTGCCAGCAGCCCAGGGAGGACGGGCGGGAAACTGTTTTTT
clone size: few; V gene: TRBV7-9; J gene: TRBJ1-2; D gene: -; CDR3 protein: CASSFPTGGYGYTF; CDR3 DNA: TGTGCCAGCAGCTTTCCTACTGGGGGATATGGCTACACCTTC
clone size: many; V gene: TRBV6-1; J gene: TRBJ1-5; D gene: TRBD1; CDR3 protein: CASSKGQQYSNQPQHF; CDR3 DNA: TGTGCCAGCAGTAAGGGACAGCAATATAGCAATCAGCCCCAGCATTTT